This T cell receptor beta chain appears in the sequencing data of a study of T cells in Graves' hyperthyroidism and ophthalmopathy. Findings of the study overall: With a median lead of around 5.9 months before onset, the model predicted ophthalmopathy. From stable hyperthyroidism, ophthalmopathy was separated by a 13 V-J model.

Amplification targeted TCR beta CDR3 regions from RNA transcripts. An initial round of RT-PCR targeting the TCR CDR3 relied on the HTBI primer set. TCRdb redid the calling of the multiplex PCR reads with MiXCR, one entry per CDR3 protein. Here the sample spans 640,000 or so distinct CDR3 sequences, under 15% being singletons. This clonotype was observed at least ten times. Its antigen remains unknown. Diagnostic decisions used clinical symptoms, serum thyroxine and TRAb, thyroid ultrasound and orbital computed tomography. This sequence originates from a woman in her thirties or forties with Graves' ophthalmopathy. The material sequenced was blood.

In DNA, the CDR3 is TGTGCCAGCAGCTTAGGGCTAGCGGGAGGGAGCCTCTCCTACGAGCAGTACTTC. Translated, it gives CASSLGLAGGSLSYEQYF. The rearrangement joins TRBV7-2 to TRBJ2-7; TRBD2 matches 12 bases. V lost 1 base to trimming and J lost 0 bases; unmatched junction nucleotides: 7. Germline loops: CDR1 SGHTA, CDR2 FQGNSA. The CDR3 consists of 18 residues.